The 3 T cell receptor beta chains in this list originate from one sample, sequenced in a study of blood T cell repertoires in COVID-19. Using immunoSEQ multiplex PCR, the repertoire was profiled, and TCRdb retains in-frame clones only, with some absent. The sample includes 270,000 or so clones, around 89% seen only once; the top ten take around 1.3%. The sample taken for sequencing was PBMCs or T cells enriched from blood (not recorded which). The receptors originated from a woman aged 40 to 50 with acute COVID-19.

This chain connects TRBV6-4 to TRBJ1-2, with 7 bases fitting TRBD1. Germline V gene lookup returns CDR1 MRHNA and CDR2 SNTAGT. This CDR3 contains 12 residues. The trim removed 5 bases at V and 4 bases at J, leaving 1 base unmatched. The CDR3 sequence is CASSRGLYGYTF. CDR3 nucleotides: TGTGCCAGCAGTAGGGGGCTCTATGGCTACACCTTC.

This chain links TRBV21-1 with TRBJ2-7; the table names TRBD2, a call not compared with the DNA. TRBV21-1 is recorded as a pseudogene. The length of the CDR3 is 13 residues. The CDR3 region has the DNA TGTGCCAGCAGCCAAGGGGAGGGGAGAGAGCAGTACTTC. Protein product: CASSQGEGREQYF.

The V and J genes are TRBV5-5 and TRBJ1-6, with 7 bases lining up with TRBD1. The trim removed 1 base at V and 4 bases at J, leaving 2 bases unmatched. The length of the CDR3 is 15 residues. Germline CDR1 is SGHKS and CDR2 is YYEKEE (reference sequence). The CDR3 bases are TGTGCCAGCAGCTTGTGGGGACAGTATAATTCACCCCTCCACTTT. Protein: CASSLWGQYNSPLHF. The variable domain in full, completed from reference TRBV5-5 and TRBJ1-6, reads DAGVTQSPTHLIKTRGQQVTLRCSPISGHKSVSWYQQVLGQGPQFIFQYYEKEERGRGNFPDRFSARQFPNYSSELNVNALLLGDSALYLCASSLWGQYNSPLHFGNGTRLTVT.